This T cell receptor beta chain was sequenced in a study of blood T cell repertoires in COVID-19. Study summary: Acute-phase and convalescent COVID-19 samples originated in the United States, Italy and Spain. Sample material is recorded as cDNA or gDNA derived from T cells, B-cell-depleted T cells, or PBMCs.

Donors were grouped by their self-reported clinical history. Libraries were prepared by immunoSEQ multiplex PCR; TCRdb keeps only in-frame clonotypes and omits some of them. The profile shows some 200,000 clones, roughly 89% of them singletons. Germline V gives CDR1 SGHNT, CDR2 YENEEA. Trimming pared 2 bases from V and 1 base from J, leaving 17 bases between. The CDR3 runs to 17 residues. Sample: PBMCs or T cells enriched from blood (not recorded which). This sequence originates from a woman between 35 and 50 years old with acute COVID-19. This chain connects TRBV11-3 to TRBJ1-1, with D possibly matching TRBD1 (5 bases). The chain's CDR3 is CASSLTGPYQPNTEAFF. As DNA, the CDR3 is TGTGCCAGCAGCTTAACAGGTCCTTACCAACCGAACACTGAAGCTTTCTTT.